This T cell receptor (beta chain) was found in a study of CD8+CD57+ T cells in acquired aplastic anemia. Turning to the study itself: Sorted CD4+ and CD8+ cells yielded DNA averaging approximately 3.4 ug. The study obtained roughly 10 million reads on average for CD4+ cells from healthy donors.

CDR3 and TCR beta VDJ profiling relied on a genomic DNA template. TCRdb recomputed calls from the reads with MiXCR, one row per CDR3 protein. The sample includes about 180,000 distinct CDR3 sequences, around half seen only once; the top ten take under 3.5%. Study observations and caveats: Overlap between patients and controls comprised 25 to 30 CD8+ CDR3 sequences. Statistical testing detected no significant gap in CD8+ Simpson's diversity between patients and controls.

Deletions cut 1 base from V and 0 bases from J, with 10 bases between. Germline values: CDR1 KGHSH, CDR2 LQKENI. The CDR3 length is 15 residues. This clonotype has just a few counts. Antigen unknown. The clonotype originates from a human donor in good health. The chain is built from TRBV18 and TRBJ2-7; D perhaps matches TRBD1 (5 bases). The sample taken for sequencing was sorted CD4+, CD8+, or CD8+CD57+ T cells (not recorded which) from PBMCs. CDR3 DNA sequence: TGTGCCAGCTCACCACGAGACAGAATCTCCTACGAGCAGTACTTC. Translating it yields CASSPRDRISYEQYF. The entire variable domain, with the rest obtained from reference TRBV18 and TRBJ2-7, is as follows: NAGVMQNPRHLVRRRGQEARLRCSPMKGHSHVYWYRQLPEEGLKFMVYLQKENIIDESGMPKERFSAEFPKEGPSILRIQQVVRGDSAAYFCASSPRDRISYEQYFGPGTRLTVT.